The rows below give T cell receptor beta chains drawn from one sample of a study of beta chain features in type 1 diabetes. Repertoires were generated with immunoSEQ multiplex PCR, while TCRdb's copy carries only in-frame clones and drops some. The repertoire holds about 360,000 clones, with around 12% as singletons. Sample: naive CD4+ T cells from blood. The source of these receptors is a woman younger than 30 with type 1 diabetes. Each CDR3 is given with its conserved first and last residue. A D gene is named only where the DNA matches it firmly. Expanded clones are given a class, and other clones once, few, many or no size at all.

few	TRBJ2-1	NA	11	TRBV27	TGTGCCAGCAGTTGGAGGAATGAGCAGTTCTTC	CASSWRNEQFF
NA	TRBJ2-3	NA	17	TRBV25-1	TGTGCCAGCAGTGAATTGACTGGGGGGGCTAGCACAGATACGCAGTATTTT	CASSELTGGASTDTQYF
NA	TRBJ2-1	TRBD1	14	TRBV29-1	TGCAGCGTTGGGGACAGGGGGCACTACAATGAGCAGTTCTTC	CSVGDRGHYNEQFF
NA	TRBJ2-2	TRBD2	12	TRBV28	TGTACCGCCGGGACTAAAACCGGGGAGCTGTTTTTT	CTAGTKTGELFF
few	TRBJ2-3	NA	15	TRBV9	TGTGCCAGCAGCGTAGGGGGCCCCGCGACAGATACGCAGTATTTT	CASSVGGPATDTQYF
NA	TRBJ1-3	TRBD1	14	TRBV27	TGTGCCAGCAGTGGGACAGTCTCTGGAAACACCATATATTTT	CASSGTVSGNTIYF
few	TRBJ2-7	TRBD1	13	TRBV7-9	TGTGCCAGCAGCGTGGACAGGGGAGGCGAGCAGTACTTC	CASSVDRGGEQYF
NA	TRBJ2-5	TRBD1	15	TRBV4-2	TGTGCCAGCAGCCCGAGCTTAACAGGGGGGGAGACCCAGTACTTC	CASSPSLTGGETQYF
once	TRBJ1-5	NA	13	TRBV18	TGTGCCAGCTCACCACGGAGGGACCAGCCCCAGCATTTT	CASSPRRDQPQHF
NA	TRBJ2-3	NA	16	TRBV7-6	TGTGCCAGCAGCTTATGGACAGACTTAAGCACAGATACGCAGTATTTT	CASSLWTDLSTDTQYF
NA	TRBJ2-3	NA	16	TRBV4-1	TGCGCCAGCAGCCATCCCGGGAGAATCAGCACAGATACGCAGTATTTT	CASSHPGRISTDTQYF
few	TRBJ2-2	TRBD2	20	TRBV4-3	TGCGCCAGCAGCCAAGCCCAGGTTAGGCTAGCGGGTCCGGACGGCGGGGAGCTGTTTTTT	CASSQAQVRLAGPDGGELFF
NA	TRBJ2-2	NA	13	TRBV15	TGTGCCACCAGCAGAGAGGAGGGCGGGGAGCTGTTTTTT	CATSREEGGELFF
NA	TRBJ2-1	TRBD2	14	TRBV13	TGTGCCAGCAGAAGACTAGCGGGACGGAATGAGCAGTTCTTC	CASRRLAGRNEQFF
NA	TRBJ2-5	TRBD1	16	TRBV29-1	TGCAGCGTTGAAGATTCCAGGACAGGGGGCTCCGAGACCCAGTACTTC	CSVEDSRTGGSETQYF
NA	TRBJ2-3	NA	16	TRBV15	TGTGCCACCAGCAGAGTGGGCGCCCGTCTGACAGATACGCAGTATTTT	CATSRVGARLTDTQYF
NA	TRBJ2-1	TRBD2	15	TRBV28	TGTGCCAGCAGTTCGGGGACTAGCGGGATCAATGAGCAGTTCTTC	CASSSGTSGINEQFF
few	TRBJ1-6	TRBD1	15	TRBV9	TGTGCCAGCAGCGGAACCGGGACGGGACAGTTGCCCCTCCACTTT	CASSGTGTGQLPLHF
NA	TRBJ2-1	NA	21	TRBV4-3	TGCGCCAGCAGCCGGGCTCAGTATCGTCAGCAAGCCCGTTTCTCCTACAATGAGCAGTTCTTC	CASSRAQYRQQARFSYNEQFF
few	TRBJ2-7	TRBD1	16	TRBV6-6	TGTGCCAGCAGTCGCCCCTCGGACAGGGGGCAATACGAGCAGTACTTC	CASSRPSDRGQYEQYF
NA	TRBJ1-1	NA	14	TRBV7-3	TGTGCCAGCAGCTGGGGACATCCGAACACTGAAGCTTTCTTT	CASSWGHPNTEAFF
NA	TRBJ2-1	NA	15	TRBV9	TGTGCCAGCAGCGCCAGTGGACAGTCCTACAATGAGCAGTTCTTC	CASSASGQSYNEQFF
NA	TRBJ2-1	NA	13	TRBV4-3	TGCGCCAGCAGCCAAACCCACAACAATGAGCAGTTCTTC	CASSQTHNNEQFF
NA	TRBJ1-5	NA	14	TRBV7-2	TGTGCCAGCAGCGGGTTCAGCGGGAATCAGCCCCAGCATTTT	CASSGFSGNQPQHF
NA	TRBJ2-1	NA	13	TRBV29-1	TGCAGCGTCAAAAAGACTAGCTACAATGAGCAGTTCTTC	CSVKKTSYNEQFF
NA	TRBJ2-7	TRBD1	13	TRBV30	TGTGCCGGTGAGGGCTACAGGGGCCAAGAGCAGTACTTC	CAGEGYRGQEQYF
NA	TRBJ2-1	TRBD2	16	TRBV28	TGTGCCAGCACGAGGCCTAGCGGGGGGGCGGTGGATGAGCAGTTCTTC	CASTRPSGGAVDEQFF
few	TRBJ2-6	NA	16	TRBV7-9	TGTGCCAGCGGCCTCCCGGGACTGGCGTCGGCCAACGTCCTGACTTTC	CASGLPGLASANVLTF
NA	TRBJ2-3	NA	13	TRBV11-3	TGTGCCAGCAGCTTCCTAGGCCGAGATACGCAGTATTTT	CASSFLGRDTQYF
few	TRBJ2-5	NA	13	TRBV5-4	TGTGCCAGCAGCCCGAGAGGTATAGAGACCCAGTACTTC	CASSPRGIETQYF
NA	TRBJ2-3	TRBD1	15	TRBV11-2	TGTGCCAGCAGACTCGCAGGGGGTCGCACAGATACGCAGTATTTT	CASRLAGGRTDTQYF
NA	TRBJ2-5	NA	14	TRBV9	TGTGCCAGCAGCGATAGACAGGTCCAAGAGACCCAGTACTTC	CASSDRQVQETQYF
few	TRBJ1-1	NA	13	TRBV7-2	TGTGCCAGCAGCTTTCGGCAGAGGAATGAAGCTTTCTTT	CASSFRQRNEAFF
few	TRBJ1-4	NA	15	TRBV28	TGTGCCAGCAGCAGATTGGGGCCGGAAGGTGAAAAACTGTTTTTT	CASSRLGPEGEKLFF
few	TRBJ2-5	TRBD2	15	TRBV28	TGTGCCAGCAGCGAAGCACTAGCGGCCCAAGAGACCCAGTACTTC	CASSEALAAQETQYF
NA	TRBJ1-2	TRBD1	12	TRBV9	TGTGCCAGCAGCGCGGACAGGGAAAGCTACACCTTC	CASSADRESYTF
few	TRBJ1-1	TRBD1	14	TRBV29-1	TGCAGCGCGTCCCGACAGGGAATGAACACTGAAGCTTTCTTT	CSASRQGMNTEAFF
few	TRBJ2-4	TRBD1	14	TRBV28	TGTGCCAGCAATACCGGGACAGTCATAAACATTCAGTACTTC	CASNTGTVINIQYF
few	TRBJ2-7	NA	14	TRBV14	TGTGCCAGCAGCCAAGATTCAGATTCCTACGAGCAGTACTTC	CASSQDSDSYEQYF
NA	TRBJ1-2	NA	14	TRBV5-4	TGTGCCAGCAGCCAAGATTGGGAGCTCTATGGCTACACCTTC	CASSQDWELYGYTF
few	TRBJ1-2	NA	13	TRBV10-3	TGTGCCATCAGGGGGGGGGACCGCTATGGCTACACCTTC	CAIRGGDRYGYTF
NA	TRBJ2-5	NA	15	TRBV2	TGTGCCAGCAGTGCAACGCGGGTGCAAGAAGAGACCCAGTACTTC	CASSATRVQEETQYF
few	TRBJ1-2	NA	13	TRBV5-4	TGTGCCAGCAGCTTGGACAGCCTCTATGGCTACACCTTC	CASSLDSLYGYTF
NA	TRBJ2-5	TRBD2	14	TRBV7-9	TGTGCCAACACGGCTAGCGGGACCCAAGAGACCCAGTACTTC	CANTASGTQETQYF
few	TRBJ1-5	NA	14	TRBV4-3	TGCGCCAGCAGCCAAGAGTACAGAAATCAGCCCCAGCATTTT	CASSQEYRNQPQHF
few	TRBJ1-2	NA	16	TRBV6-6	TGTGCCAGCAGTTACGGGGGCTCTCCCGGGGACTATGGCTACACCTTC	CASSYGGSPGDYGYTF
NA	TRBJ2-7	TRBD1	14	TRBV5-1	TGCGCCAGCAGCTCCGGGACAGGCATCTACGAGCAGTACTTC	CASSSGTGIYEQYF
few	TRBJ2-3	NA	14	TRBV29-1	TGCAGCGTTGTGGTATCGCGGCTCACAGATACGCAGTATTTT	CSVVVSRLTDTQYF